What follows describes a single TCR beta chain. Its antigen is not known. V shed 5 bases, J shed 2 bases, and the junction held 3 bases outside the gene matches. CDR1 is SGHTA and CDR2 is FQGTGA in the germline V gene. This CDR3 is 14 amino acids long. As for the donors, each was a healthy bone marrow donor. The PCR contained 60 Vbeta and 13 Jbeta primers. Generated by immunoSEQ multiplex PCR, the TCRdb table keeps only in-frame clones and is missing some. Altogether 60,000 to 70,000 clones are present, roughly two thirds being singletons, with the ten largest covering 3% to 3.5%. The sample comes from a study of cytomegalovirus exposure and HLA in healthy donors. The study's findings and limits: Sequencing depth roughly uniform across donors was assumed in presence/absence analyses. Serostatus for CMV was the only available immune exposure information. Using a false discovery rate of 0.05, a later analysis showed that 16,951 TCR beta sequences were associated with HLA alleles.

This sequence originates from a woman aged 50 to 65 in good health and CMV-seronegative. This rearrangement joins TRBV7-3 to TRBJ1-1, with TRBD1 identical over 9 bases. The sample was PBMCs. DNA for the CDR3: TGTGCCAGCAGCCGGACAGGGGATAACACTGAAGCTTTCTTT. Translating it yields CASSRTGDNTEAFF.